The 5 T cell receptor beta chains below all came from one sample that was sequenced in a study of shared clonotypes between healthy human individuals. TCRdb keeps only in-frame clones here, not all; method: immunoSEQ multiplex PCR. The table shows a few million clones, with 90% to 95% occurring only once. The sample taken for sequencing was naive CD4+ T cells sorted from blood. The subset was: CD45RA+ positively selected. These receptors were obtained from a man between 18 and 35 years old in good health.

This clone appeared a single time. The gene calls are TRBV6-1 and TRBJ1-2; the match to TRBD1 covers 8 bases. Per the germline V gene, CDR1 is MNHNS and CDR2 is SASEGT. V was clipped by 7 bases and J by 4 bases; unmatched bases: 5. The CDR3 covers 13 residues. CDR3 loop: CASMDRATYGYTF. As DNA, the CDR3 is TGTGCCAGCATGGACAGGGCGACCTATGGCTACACCTTC.

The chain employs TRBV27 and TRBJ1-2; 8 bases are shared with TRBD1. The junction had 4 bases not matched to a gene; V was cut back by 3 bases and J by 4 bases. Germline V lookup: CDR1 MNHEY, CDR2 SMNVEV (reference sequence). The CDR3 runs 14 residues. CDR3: CASSLDGQGYGYTF. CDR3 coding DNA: TGTGCCAGCAGTTTGGACGGACAGGGCTATGGCTACACCTTC.

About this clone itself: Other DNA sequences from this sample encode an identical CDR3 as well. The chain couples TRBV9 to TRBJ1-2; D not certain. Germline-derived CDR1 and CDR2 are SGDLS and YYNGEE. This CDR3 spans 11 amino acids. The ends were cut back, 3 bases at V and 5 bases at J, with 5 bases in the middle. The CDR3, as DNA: TGTGCCAGCAGCGAGGGTTATGGCTACACCTTC. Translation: CASSEGYGYTF.

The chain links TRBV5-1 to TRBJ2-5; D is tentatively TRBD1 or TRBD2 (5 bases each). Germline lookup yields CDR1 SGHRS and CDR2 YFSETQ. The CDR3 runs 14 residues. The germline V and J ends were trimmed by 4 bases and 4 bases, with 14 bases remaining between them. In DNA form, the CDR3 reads TGCGCCAGCAGCCCAATCAGGGACGGAGAGACCCAGTACTTC. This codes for CASSPIRDGETQYF.

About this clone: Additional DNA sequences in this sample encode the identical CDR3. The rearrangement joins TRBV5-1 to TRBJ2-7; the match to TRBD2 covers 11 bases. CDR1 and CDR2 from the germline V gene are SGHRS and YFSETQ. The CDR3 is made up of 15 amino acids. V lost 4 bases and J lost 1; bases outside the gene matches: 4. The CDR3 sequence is CASSPGLAGSYEQYF. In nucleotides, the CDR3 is TGCGCCAGCAGCCCCGGACTAGCGGGTTCCTACGAGCAGTACTTC.